This TCR beta chain was sequenced for a study of CD8+ T cells in alopecia areata. Study-level information: Severity was scored as percentage of affected scalp area in treated patients.

Specified treatment: oral pan-JAK inhibitor, 5-10 mg twice daily. CDR3 length: 13 residues. CDR1 SGDLS and CDR2 YYNGEE come from the germline V gene. The junction had 6 bases not matched to a gene; V was cut back by 7 bases and J by 7 bases. About this clone: Antigen unknown.

Following RNA extraction, reverse transcription yielded cDNA that acted as the sequencing template. Method: immunoSEQ multiplex PCR; TCRdb's copy keeps in-frame clones and lacks some. The sample carries roughly 120,000 clones, around three fifths recorded once. Study outcomes and limitations: On tofacitinib, scalp and blood still held many of the expanded lesional clones.

This chain uses TRBV9 with TRBJ2-1; 9 nucleotides line up with TRBD1. The sequence derives from a human donor with alopecia areata. Sequencing was performed on CD4+ T cells sorted from blood, taken at week 24, from a patient treated with tofacitinib. The CDR3 DNA is TGTGCCAGCGGAATCGGGACAGGGAATGAGCAGTTCTTC. It specifies CASGIGTGNEQFF.